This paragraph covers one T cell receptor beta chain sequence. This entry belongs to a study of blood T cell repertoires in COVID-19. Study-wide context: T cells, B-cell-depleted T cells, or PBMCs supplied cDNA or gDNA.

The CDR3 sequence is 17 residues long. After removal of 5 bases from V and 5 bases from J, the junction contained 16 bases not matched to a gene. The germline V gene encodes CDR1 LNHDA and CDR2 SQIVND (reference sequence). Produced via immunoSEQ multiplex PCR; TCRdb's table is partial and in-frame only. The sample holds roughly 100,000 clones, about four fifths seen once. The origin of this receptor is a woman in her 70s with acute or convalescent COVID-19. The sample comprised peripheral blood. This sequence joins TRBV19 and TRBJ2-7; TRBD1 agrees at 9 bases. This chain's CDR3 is CASSARFHGDRANEQYF. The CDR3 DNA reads TGTGCCAGTAGTGCTCGATTCCACGGGGACAGGGCCAACGAGCAGTACTTC.